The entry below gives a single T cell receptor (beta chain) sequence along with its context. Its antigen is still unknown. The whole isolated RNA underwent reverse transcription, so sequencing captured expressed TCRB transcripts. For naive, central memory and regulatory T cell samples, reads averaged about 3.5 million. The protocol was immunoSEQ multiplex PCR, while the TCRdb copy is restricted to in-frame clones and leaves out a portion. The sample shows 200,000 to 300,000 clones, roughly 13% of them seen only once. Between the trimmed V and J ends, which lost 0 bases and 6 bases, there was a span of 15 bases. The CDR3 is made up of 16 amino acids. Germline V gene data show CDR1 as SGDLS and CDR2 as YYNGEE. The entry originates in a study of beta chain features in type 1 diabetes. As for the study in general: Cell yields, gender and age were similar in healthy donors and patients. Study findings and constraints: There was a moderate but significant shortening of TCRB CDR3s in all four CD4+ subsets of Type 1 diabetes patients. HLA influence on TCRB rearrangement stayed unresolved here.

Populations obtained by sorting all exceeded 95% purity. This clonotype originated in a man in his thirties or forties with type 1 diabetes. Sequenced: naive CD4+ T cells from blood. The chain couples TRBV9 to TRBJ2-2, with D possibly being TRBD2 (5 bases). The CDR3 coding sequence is TGTGCCAGCAGCGTAGGTGAGGGAGAAGGCCCCGGGGAGCTGTTTTTT. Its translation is CASSVGEGEGPGELFF. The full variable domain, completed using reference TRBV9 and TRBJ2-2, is DSGVTQTPKHLITATGQRVTLRCSPRSGDLSVYWYQQSLDQGLQFLIQYYNGEERAKGNILERFSAQQFPDLHSELNLSSLELGDSALYFCASSVGEGEGPGELFFGEGSRLTVL.